This passage covers 18 T cell receptor beta chains from one sample sequenced in a study of identical twins' blood T cells. TCRdb processed the 5' RACE reads anew with MiXCR; each CDR3 protein has one entry. The sample has 350,000 to 400,000 distinct CDR3 sequences; more than 25% are singletons. Sequencing was carried out using PBMCs. These TCRs come from a woman aged 18 to 55 in good health.

This clonotype came up many times. V gene TRBV29-1 combines with J gene TRBJ1-1; D is ambiguous. V dropped 6 bases and J dropped 7 bases, with 12 bases sitting between them. The germline V gene encodes CDR1 SQVTM and CDR2 ANQGSEA. CDR3 length: 11 residues. The chain's CDR3 is CSVRLPLEAFF. In DNA form, the CDR3 reads TGCAGCGTCCGGTTACCTCTTGAAGCTTTCTTT.

This clonotype was seen a few times. V usage is TRBV20-1 and J usage is TRBJ1-1; no reliable D call. CDR3 length: 14 amino acids. The V gene lost 6 bases and the J gene lost 1 base, with 15 bases spanning the gap. From germline, CDR1 is DFQATT and CDR2 SNEGSKA (reference sequence). The CDR3 loop is CSAPLGGRNTEAFF. The DNA for the CDR3 is TGCAGTGCCCCGCTGGGCGGGAGGAACACTGAAGCTTTCTTT.

This clonotype was recorded a few times. The rearrangement uses TRBV2 and TRBJ2-1, with TRBD2 identical over 8 bases. Looked up from germline, CDR1 is SNHLY and CDR2 is FYNNEI. With V trimmed by 10 bases and J by 4 bases, 9 bases remained unmatched. This CDR3 is 14 amino acids long. In DNA, the CDR3 is TGTGCCACCTTTCTAGCGGGTAAATACAATGAGCAGTTCTTC. This sequence encodes CATFLAGKYNEQFF.

V is TRBV23-1 and J is TRBJ1-5, with TRBD1 matching 9 bases. TRBV23-1 is placed among ORFs of uncertain function. The CDR3 contains 13 residues. V lost 7 bases and J lost 5; bases outside the gene matches: 3. CDR3 nucleotide sequence: TGCGCCAGCAATAGGACAGGGGATCAGCCCCAGCATTTT. Its protein is CASNRTGDQPQHF.

Comment on this clonotype: The junction departs from the called germline gene at one end, perhaps through a read error. This chain links TRBV11-2 with TRBJ1-2, with D unclear. The CDR3 consists of 14 residues. Germline CDR1 reads SGHAT; CDR2 reads FQNNGV. The CDR3 DNA sequence: TGTGTCAGCAGCTCTTCGGTGGGATCTAATGGCTACACCTTC. This gives the protein CVSSSSVGSNGYTF. The entire variable domain, with the rest obtained from reference TRBV11-2 and TRBJ1-2, is as follows: EAGVAQSPRYKIIEKRQSVAFWCNPISGHATLYWYQQILGQGPKLLIQFQNNGVVDDSQLPKDRFSAERLKGVDSTLKIQPAKLEDSAVYLCVSSSSVGSNGYTFGSGTRLTVV.

This clonotype was observed a few times. The chain combines TRBV20-1 with TRBJ2-3; D is perhaps TRBD2 (6 bases). Germline V lookup: CDR1 DFQATT, CDR2 SNEGSKA (reference sequence). The CDR3 runs to 16 residues. Trimming shortened V by 1 base and J by 2 bases, and 16 bases separated the two germline ends. CDR3 amino acids: CSARALTSLITDTQYF. CDR3 DNA sequence: TGCAGTGCTAGAGCCCTAACTAGCCTAATCACAGATACGCAGTATTTT.

This rearrangement joins TRBV19 to TRBJ1-3, with 7 bases lining up with TRBD1. CDR1 LNHDA and CDR2 SQIVND come from the germline V gene (reference sequence). This CDR3 has 14 amino acids. The ends lost 7 bases at V and 0 bases at J; junction bases unmatched: 3. CDR3 in amino acids: CASIRTGSGNTIYF. CDR3 nucleotide sequence: TGTGCCAGTATTCGGACAGGCTCTGGAAACACCATATATTTT.

The chain recombines TRBV5-5 with TRBJ1-6; no reliable D call. Between the trimmed V and J ends, which lost 2 bases and 0 bases, there was a span of 9 bases. Per germline, CDR1 SGHKS and CDR2 YYEKEE (reference sequence). The CDR3 sequence is 16 residues long. The CDR3 region is CASSFDWSSYNSPLHF. The CDR3 DNA reads as TGTGCCAGCAGCTTCGACTGGAGCTCCTATAATTCACCCCTCCACTTT.

The rearrangement uses TRBV7-9 and TRBJ1-2, with 7 bases matching TRBD1. V shed 8 bases and J 1 base; nucleotides not matched to a gene: 4. Germline CDR1 and CDR2: SEHNR and FQNEAQ (reference sequence). The CDR3 is 13 amino acids. CDR3 nucleotide sequence: TGTGCCAGCGGACAGGACGGTAACTATGGCTACACCTTC. This codes for CASGQDGNYGYTF.

The chain is built from TRBV4-3 and TRBJ2-1; 9 bases align to TRBD2. The germline CDR1 and CDR2 sequences are LGHNA and YSLEER. The CDR3 has 16 residues. With 0 bases clipped from V and 4 bases from J, the junction kept 4 bases outside the gene matches. The CDR3 loop is CASSQDWAGGYNEQFF. The CDR3 DNA follows: TGCGCCAGCAGCCAAGATTGGGCGGGAGGGTACAATGAGCAGTTCTTC.

J is TRBJ1-6 and V is TRBV20-1; D remains ambiguous. The length of the CDR3 is 16 residues. Looked up from germline, CDR1 is DFQATT and CDR2 is SNEGSKA (reference sequence). The V end was cut by 0 bases, the J end by 8 bases, with 17 bases between. This chain's CDR3 is CSAREPSGSRDSPLHF. The CDR3 nucleotides are TGCAGTGCTAGAGAGCCATCTGGGTCCCGGGATTCACCCCTCCACTTT.

The J gene is TRBJ2-2, the V gene TRBV6-5; the match to TRBD2 covers 10 bases. The germline V gene encodes CDR1 MNHEY and CDR2 SVGAGI. This CDR3 has 16 amino acids. The V segment lost 5 bases and the J segment 7 bases; nucleotides outside the gene matches: 10. In nucleotides, the CDR3 is TGTGCCAGCAGTAGAGCTAGCGGGAGCTATGACGGGGAGCTGTTTTTT. It yields the protein CASSRASGSYDGELFF.

This rearrangement joins TRBV19 to TRBJ1-2; no reliable D call. With 3 bases removed from V and 0 bases from J, the gap between germline ends came to 11 bases. Germline-derived CDR1 and CDR2 are LNHDA and SQIVND (reference sequence). The length of the CDR3 is 15 residues. CDR3 DNA sequence: TGTGCCAGTAGTATCCGGGCAACTCCTAACTATGGCTACACCTTC. Residues: CASSIRATPNYGYTF. Drawing the rest from reference TRBV19 and TRBJ1-2, the complete variable domain is DGGITQSPKYLFRKEGQNVTLSCEQNLNHDAMYWYRQDPGQGLRLIYYSQIVNDFQKGDIAEGYSVSREKKESFPLTVTSAQKNPTAFYLCASSIRATPNYGYTFGSGTRLTVV.

The chain links TRBV2 to TRBJ2-3, with D perhaps assigned TRBD1 or TRBD2 (6 bases each). Germline CDR1 reads SNHLY; CDR2 reads FYNNEI. The CDR3 runs to 13 residues. With 6 bases removed from V and 5 bases from J, the gap between germline ends came to 12 bases. Here the CDR3 DNA reads TGTGCCAGCAGACGGGGGCCAGAAGATACGCAGTATTTT. Protein product: CASRRGPEDTQYF.

The rearrangement uses TRBV6-1 and TRBJ1-2; unclear D gene. V shed 6 bases and J shed 1 base, with 9 bases lying between them. The CDR3 contains 13 residues. Germline lookup yields CDR1 MNHNS and CDR2 SASEGT. The CDR3 DNA follows: TGTGCCAGCAGCCAGGATTTTAACTATGGCTACACCTTC. The encoded protein is CASSQDFNYGYTF.

This chain links TRBV9 with TRBJ1-1, with a weak D call TRBD1 (5 bases). The CDR3 consists of 14 residues. V was trimmed by 1 base and J by 4 bases, leaving 11 bases between them. Germline CDR1 reads SGDLS; CDR2 reads YYNGEE. The CDR3 here is CASSVQMGGTEAFF. CDR3 bases: TGTGCCAGCAGCGTACAGATGGGGGGCACTGAAGCTTTCTTT.

The chain links TRBV20-1 to TRBJ2-1, with 7 bases matching TRBD2. The germline V gene encodes CDR1 DFQATT and CDR2 SNEGSKA (reference sequence). The CDR3 runs 14 residues. Trimming cost V 7 bases and J 2 bases; bases outside gene matches: 8. The CDR3 DNA follows: TGCAGTGTTCGTAGGGAGGGCCCCTACAATGAGCAGTTCTTC. Translating it yields CSVRREGPYNEQFF.

This rearrangement joins TRBV5-1 to TRBJ1-2; D is undetermined. The CDR3 is 14 amino acids. V lost 7 bases to trimming and J lost 4 bases, with 17 bases between them. Germline V CDR1 and CDR2: SGHRS, YFSETQ. CDR3 DNA sequence: TGCGCCAGCGGCCTTGCGGAGAGCGGCTATGGCTACACCTTC. This sequence encodes CASGLAESGYGYTF.